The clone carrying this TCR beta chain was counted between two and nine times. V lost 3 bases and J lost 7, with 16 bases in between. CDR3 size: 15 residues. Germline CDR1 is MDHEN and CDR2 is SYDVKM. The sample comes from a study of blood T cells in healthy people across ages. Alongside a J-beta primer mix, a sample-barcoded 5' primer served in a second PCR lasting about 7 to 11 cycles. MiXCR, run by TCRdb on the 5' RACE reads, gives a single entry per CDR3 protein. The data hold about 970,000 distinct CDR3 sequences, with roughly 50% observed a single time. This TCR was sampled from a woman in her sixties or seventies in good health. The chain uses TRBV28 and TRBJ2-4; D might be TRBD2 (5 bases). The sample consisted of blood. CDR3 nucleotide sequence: TGTGCCAGCAGTTTTGGCGGAGGAATAATGAACATTCAGTACTTC. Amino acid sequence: CASSFGGGIMNIQYF.